This TCR beta chain stems from a study of T cell responses to AZD1222 COVID-19 vaccine. The method was immunoSEQ multiplex PCR; TCRdb's version includes in-frame clones alone and lacks a portion of them. This sample has about 80,000 clones; approximately 85% occur once, and the top ten carry around 9.3%. J gave up 4 bases and V 0 bases, and 3 bases lay outside the gene matches. The CDR3 consists of 15 residues. The germline gives CDR1 SGHKS, CDR2 YYEKEE (reference sequence). The material sequenced was peripheral blood, taken 28 days after the second AZD1222 dose. The chain carries TRBV5-5 and TRBJ1-2; the match to TRBD1 covers 10 bases. The TCR originated in an adult who received the AZD1222 COVID-19 vaccine. In nucleotides, the CDR3 is TGTGCCAGCAGCTTGGGACAGGGGGCAGGCTATGGCTACACCTTC. Translating gives CASSLGQGAGYGYTF.